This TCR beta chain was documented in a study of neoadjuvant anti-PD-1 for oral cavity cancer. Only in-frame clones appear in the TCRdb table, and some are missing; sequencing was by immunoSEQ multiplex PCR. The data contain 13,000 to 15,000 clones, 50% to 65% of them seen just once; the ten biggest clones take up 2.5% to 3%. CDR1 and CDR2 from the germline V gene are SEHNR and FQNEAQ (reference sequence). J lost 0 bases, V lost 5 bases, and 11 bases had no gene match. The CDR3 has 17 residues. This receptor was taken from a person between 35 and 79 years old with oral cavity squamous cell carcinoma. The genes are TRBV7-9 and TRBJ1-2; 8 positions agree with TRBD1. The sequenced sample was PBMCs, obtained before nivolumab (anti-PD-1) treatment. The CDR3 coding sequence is TGTGCCAGCAGCCGAGGGACAGGTATAATAGCTAACTATGGCTACACCTTC. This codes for CASSRGTGIIANYGYTF.